The source of this T cell receptor beta chain is a study of a mutant IDH1 vaccine in newly diagnosed glioma. Study-wide context: Prior therapy was radiotherapy, temozolomide, or both; most received both. Visit V12 was scheduled at week 35 and visit V13 at week 47.

Trimming removed 7 bases at V and 5 bases at J, with 14 bases between. CDR3 size: 13 residues. Germline V CDR1 and CDR2: MNHNS, SASEGT. Time point reported: week 47, end of study. The study gave 300 ug of mutant IDH1 20-mer peptide per vaccine dose, with topical imiquimod. During weeks 1, 3, 5, 7, 11, 15, 19 and 23, patients received eight vaccinations. New WHO grade 3 or 4 astrocytomas that were IDH1-mutant and ATRX-lost occurred in the donors. This clone was seen once. Its antigen is not identified. Assay: immunoSEQ multiplex PCR; the TCRdb copy retains only in-frame clones and omits some. The data show roughly 32,000 clones, with approximately 89% seen just once and 2.2% held by the top ten.

The chain couples TRBV6-1 to TRBJ2-5, with TRBD2 as a possible D gene (6 bases). The sequencing used PBMCs, collected from a glioma patient whose treatment included an IDH1 peptide vaccine. This TCR was sampled from a man between 35 and 55 years old with glioma. The CDR3 DNA is TGTGCCAGCAATCCCGGGGGATGGGAGACCCAGTACTTC. It translates to CASNPGGWETQYF.